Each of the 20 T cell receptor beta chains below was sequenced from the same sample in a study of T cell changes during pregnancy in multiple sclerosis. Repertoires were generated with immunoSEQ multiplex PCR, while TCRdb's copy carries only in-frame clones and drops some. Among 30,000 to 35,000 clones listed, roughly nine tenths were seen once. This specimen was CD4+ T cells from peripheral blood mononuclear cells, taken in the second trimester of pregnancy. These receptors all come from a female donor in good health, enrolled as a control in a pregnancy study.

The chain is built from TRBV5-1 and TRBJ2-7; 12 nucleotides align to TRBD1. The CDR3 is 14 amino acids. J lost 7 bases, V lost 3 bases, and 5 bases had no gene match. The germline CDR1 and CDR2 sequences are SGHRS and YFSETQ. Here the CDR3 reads CASSSGQGAGEQYF. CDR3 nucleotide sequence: TGCGCCAGCAGCTCGGGACAGGGGGCGGGGGAGCAGTACTTC. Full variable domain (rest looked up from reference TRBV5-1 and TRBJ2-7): KAGVTQTPRYLIKTRGQQVTLSCSPISGHRSVSWYQQTPGQGLQFLFEYFSETQRNKGNFPGRFSGRQFSNSRSEMNVSTLELGDSALYLCASSSGQGAGEQYFGPGTRLTVT.

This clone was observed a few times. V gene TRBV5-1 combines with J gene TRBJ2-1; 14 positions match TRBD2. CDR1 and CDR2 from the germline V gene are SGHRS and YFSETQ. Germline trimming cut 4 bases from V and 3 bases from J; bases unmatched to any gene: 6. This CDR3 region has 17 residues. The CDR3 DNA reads TGCGCCAGCAGCCTAAGACTAGCGGGAGGGAACTACAATGAGCAGTTCTTC. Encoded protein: CASSLRLAGGNYNEQFF. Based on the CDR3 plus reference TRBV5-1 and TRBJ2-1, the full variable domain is KAGVTQTPRYLIKTRGQQVTLSCSPISGHRSVSWYQQTPGQGLQFLFEYFSETQRNKGNFPGRFSGRQFSNSRSEMNVSTLELGDSALYLCASSLRLAGGNYNEQFFGPGTRLTVL.

DNA for the CDR3: TGTGCCAGCAGTGGAGGTCTTTACCCTAACTATGGCTACACCTTC. Protein product: CASSGGLYPNYGYTF. V and J are TRBV2 and TRBJ1-2; D remains unclear. The V end was cut by 4 bases, the J end by 0 bases, with 12 bases between. CDR3 size: 15 residues. Germline CDR1 and CDR2: SNHLY and FYNNEI.

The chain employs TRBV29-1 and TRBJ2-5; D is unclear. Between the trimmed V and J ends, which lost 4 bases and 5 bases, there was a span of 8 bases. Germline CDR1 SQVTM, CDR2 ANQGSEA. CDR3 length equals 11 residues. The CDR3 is CSVVPGETQYF. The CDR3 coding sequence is TGCAGCGTTGTTCCCGGGGAGACCCAGTACTTC.

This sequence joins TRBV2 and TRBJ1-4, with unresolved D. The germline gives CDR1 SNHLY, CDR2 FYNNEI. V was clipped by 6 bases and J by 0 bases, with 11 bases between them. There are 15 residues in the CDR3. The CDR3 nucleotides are TGTGCCAGCAGCCGAGGGTCTTCAACTAATGAAAAACTGTTTTTT. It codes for CASSRGSSTNEKLFF.

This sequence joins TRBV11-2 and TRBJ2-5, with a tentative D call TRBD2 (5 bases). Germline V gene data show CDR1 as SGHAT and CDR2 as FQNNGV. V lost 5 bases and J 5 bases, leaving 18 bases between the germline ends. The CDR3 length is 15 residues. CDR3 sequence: CASSLSGRVGETQYF. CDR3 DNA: TGTGCCAGCAGCCTGAGCGGCCGGGTGGGGGAGACCCAGTACTTC.

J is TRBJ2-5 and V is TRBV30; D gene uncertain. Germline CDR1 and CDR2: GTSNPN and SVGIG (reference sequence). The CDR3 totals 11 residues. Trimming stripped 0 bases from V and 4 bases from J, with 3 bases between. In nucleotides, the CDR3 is TGTGCCTGGAGTGTAGCAGAGACCCAGTACTTC. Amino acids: CAWSVAETQYF.

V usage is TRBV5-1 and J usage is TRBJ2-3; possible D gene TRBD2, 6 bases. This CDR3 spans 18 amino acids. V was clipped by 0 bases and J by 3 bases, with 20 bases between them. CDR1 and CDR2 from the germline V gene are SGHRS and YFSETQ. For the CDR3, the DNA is TGCGCCAGCAGCTTGGGGGTTAATGTGGGCGCGGGGACAGATACGCAGTATTTT. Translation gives CASSLGVNVGAGTDTQYF.

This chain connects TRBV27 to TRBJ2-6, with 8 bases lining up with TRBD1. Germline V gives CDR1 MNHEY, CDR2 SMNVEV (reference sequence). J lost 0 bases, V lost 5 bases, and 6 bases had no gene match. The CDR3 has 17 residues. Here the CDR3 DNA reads TGTGCCAGCAGTCCCCGACAGGGGAACTCTGGGGCCAACGTCCTGACTTTC. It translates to CASSPRQGNSGANVLTF.

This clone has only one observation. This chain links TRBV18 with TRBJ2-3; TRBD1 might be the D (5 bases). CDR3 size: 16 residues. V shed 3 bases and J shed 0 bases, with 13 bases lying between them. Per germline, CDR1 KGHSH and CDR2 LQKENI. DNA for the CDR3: TGTGCCAGCTCACCCTCAGGACAAATTAGCACAGATACGCAGTATTTT. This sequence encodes CASSPSGQISTDTQYF.

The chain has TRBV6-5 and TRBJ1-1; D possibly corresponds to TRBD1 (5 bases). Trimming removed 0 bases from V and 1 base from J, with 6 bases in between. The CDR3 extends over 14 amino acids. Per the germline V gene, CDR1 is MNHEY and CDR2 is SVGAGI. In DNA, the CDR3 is TGTGCCAGCAGTTACTCTCAGGGGAACACTGAAGCTTTCTTT. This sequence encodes CASSYSQGNTEAFF.

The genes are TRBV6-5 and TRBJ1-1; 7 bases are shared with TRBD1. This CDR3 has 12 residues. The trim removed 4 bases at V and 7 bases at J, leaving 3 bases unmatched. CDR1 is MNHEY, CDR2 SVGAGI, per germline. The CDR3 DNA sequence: TGTGCCAGCAGTTCGACAGGGTTTGAAGCTTTCTTT. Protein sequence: CASSSTGFEAFF.

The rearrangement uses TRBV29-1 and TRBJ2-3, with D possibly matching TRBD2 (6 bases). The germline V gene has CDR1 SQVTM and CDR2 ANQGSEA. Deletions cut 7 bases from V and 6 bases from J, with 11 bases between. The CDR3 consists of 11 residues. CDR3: CSAWRADTQYF. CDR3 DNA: TGCAGCGCTTGGAGGGCGGATACGCAGTATTTT.

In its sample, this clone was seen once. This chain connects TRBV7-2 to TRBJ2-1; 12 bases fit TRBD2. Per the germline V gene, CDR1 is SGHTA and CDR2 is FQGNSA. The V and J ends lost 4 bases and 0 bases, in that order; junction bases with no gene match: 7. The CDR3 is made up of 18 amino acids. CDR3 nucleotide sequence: TGTGCCAGCAGCTCAAGACTAGCGGGGGAGCGCTCCTACAATGAGCAGTTCTTC. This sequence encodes CASSSRLAGERSYNEQFF.

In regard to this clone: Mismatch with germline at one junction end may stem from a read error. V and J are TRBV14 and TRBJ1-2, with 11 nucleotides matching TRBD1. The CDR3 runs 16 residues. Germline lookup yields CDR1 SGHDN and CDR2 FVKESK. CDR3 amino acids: CAGSQGQGAFSYGYTF. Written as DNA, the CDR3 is TGTGCCGGCAGCCAAGGACAGGGGGCGTTCTCTTACGGCTACACCTTC.

Here the CDR3 DNA reads TGTGCCAGCAGTCAGAGCGGGGGAGGTTCCTACGAGCAGTACTTC. This gives the protein CASSQSGGGSYEQYF. This chain uses TRBV7-2 with TRBJ2-7, with 8 positions matching TRBD2. The CDR3 consists of 15 residues. Germline CDR1 is SGHTA and CDR2 is FQGNSA. Losses at the gene ends were 6 bases for V and 1 base for J; bases not matched to a gene: 8.

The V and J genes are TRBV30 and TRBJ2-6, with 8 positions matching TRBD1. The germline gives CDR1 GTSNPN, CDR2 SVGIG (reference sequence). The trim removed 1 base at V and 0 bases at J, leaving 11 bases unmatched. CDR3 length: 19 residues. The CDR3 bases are TGTGCCTGGAGTGCCCTCCGGCCAGGGGGCATCTCTGGGGCCAACGTCCTGACTTTC. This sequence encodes CAWSALRPGGISGANVLTF.

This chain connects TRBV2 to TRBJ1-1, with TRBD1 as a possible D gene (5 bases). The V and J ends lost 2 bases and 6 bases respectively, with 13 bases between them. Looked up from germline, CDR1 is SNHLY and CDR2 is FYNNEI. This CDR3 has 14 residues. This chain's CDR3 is CASSERAGLAEAFF. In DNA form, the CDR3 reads TGTGCCAGCAGTGAAAGGGCAGGGCTGGCTGAAGCTTTCTTT.

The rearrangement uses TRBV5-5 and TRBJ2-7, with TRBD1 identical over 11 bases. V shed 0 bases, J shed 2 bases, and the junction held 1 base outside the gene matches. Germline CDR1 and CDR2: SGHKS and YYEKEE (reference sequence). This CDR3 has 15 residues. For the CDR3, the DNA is TGTGCCAGCAGCTTGGTGGGACAGGGGGCCTACGAGCAGTACTTC. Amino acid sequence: CASSLVGQGAYEQYF.

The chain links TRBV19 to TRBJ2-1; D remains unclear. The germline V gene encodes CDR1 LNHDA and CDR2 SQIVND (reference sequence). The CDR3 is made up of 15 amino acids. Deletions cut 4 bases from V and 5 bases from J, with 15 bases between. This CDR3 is CASSTSALGDNEQFF. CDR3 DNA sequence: TGTGCCAGTAGTACGTCGGCTCTAGGAGACAATGAGCAGTTCTTC.